This T cell receptor beta chain originates from a study of T cell repertoires and Cas9 in healthy adults. Study-level background: SpCas9-reactive CD4 and CD8 T cells were characterized for potency, cytotoxicity and lineage.

The CDR3 loop spans 13 amino acids. Trimming left V 4 bases short and J 1 base short, with 7 bases between. Looked up from germline, CDR1 is WSHSY and CDR2 is SAAADI. Repertoires were generated with immunoSEQ multiplex PCR, while TCRdb's copy carries only in-frame clones and drops some. The table has tens of thousands of clones, around 92% seen once; the top ten hold 0.7% to 0.85%. The genes are TRBV10-2 and TRBJ1-1; no definite D call. Sequencing was performed on CD4+ effector T cells (CD127+, CD25-, CD137-, CD154-) from PBMCs; culture status not recorded. The clonotype was recovered from a human donor in good health. The CDR3 bases are TGCGCCAGCAGTGCCGGCCCGAACACTGAAGCTTTCTTT. Translating gives CASSAGPNTEAFF.